This TCR beta chain was sequenced during a study of CD8+ T cells in alopecia areata. Study at large: Tofacitinib lasted 6 to 18 months, then 6 months off drug.

Extraction of RNA preceded its reverse transcription into cDNA, which served as the sequencing template. Profiled with immunoSEQ multiplex PCR; TCRdb holds only in-frame clones, not every one. The sample contains 95,000 to 100,000 clones, more than 55% of which appear only once. Treatment described: oral pan-JAK inhibitor, 5-10 mg twice daily. This clone was found a few times. The sample in question was CD8+ T cells sorted from blood, obtained at week 4, from a patient treated with tofacitinib. The TCR was taken from a human donor with alopecia areata.

The CDR3 loop is CASSQTPGTGGTGELFF. CDR3 DNA: TGTGCCAGCAGCCAAACACCAGGGACAGGGGGTACCGGGGAGCTGTTTTTT. The chain employs TRBV9 and TRBJ2-2, with 11 bases identical to TRBD1. There are 17 residues in the CDR3. Germline V lookup: CDR1 SGDLS, CDR2 YYNGEE. Unmatched junction bases numbered 10, after V lost 4 bases and J lost 5 bases.